The 27 T cell receptor beta chains reported below all come from one sample, sequenced in a study of T cells in Graves' hyperthyroidism and ophthalmopathy. TCR beta CDR3 regions were amplified from RNA transcripts. When the TCR CDR3 underwent first-round RT-PCR, the HTBI primer set was used. MiXCR, applied by TCRdb to the multiplex PCR reads, yields one record per CDR3 protein. The sample lists 600,000 or so distinct CDR3 sequences; 12% to 15% were seen once. The source material was blood. The receptors here all came from a woman under 30 with Graves' ophthalmopathy.

There are many counts of this clonotype. J is TRBJ1-1 and V is TRBV18; D is perhaps TRBD1 (5 bases). This CDR3 is 14 amino acids long. Germline lookup yields CDR1 KGHSH and CDR2 LQKENI. V lost 3 bases and J lost 2, with 10 bases in between. The CDR3 loop reads CASSPDGGNTEAFF. The DNA for the CDR3 is TGTGCCAGCTCACCCGACGGGGGTAACACTGAAGCTTTCTTT.

Here the CDR3 reads CASSRGARLLFSGNTIYF. The CDR3 DNA is TGTGCCAGCAGTCGAGGGGCGCGGCTCCTTTTCTCTGGAAACACCATATATTTT. V and J are TRBV2 and TRBJ1-3; possibly TRBD1 for D (5 bases). The germline gives CDR1 SNHLY, CDR2 FYNNEI. This CDR3 is built from 18 residues. V lost 5 bases and J 0 bases, leaving 20 bases between the germline ends.

This clonotype was counted only a few times. J is TRBJ2-7 and V is TRBV4-2, with 7 bases aligning to TRBD2. The ends lost 0 bases at V and 0 bases at J; junction bases unmatched: 11. The CDR3 loop spans 18 amino acids. Germline CDR1 reads LGHNA; CDR2 reads YNFKEQ. This CDR3 reads CASSQDGSLGGISYEQYF. The CDR3 DNA sequence: TGTGCCAGCAGCCAAGATGGGTCTCTCGGGGGGATCTCCTACGAGCAGTACTTC.

This clonotype turned up a few times. The chain links TRBV30 to TRBJ1-2, with D unresolved. CDR1 and CDR2 (germline): GTSNPN, SVGIG (reference sequence). V lost 3 bases, J lost 8 bases, and 16 bases lay in between. The CDR3 sequence is 13 residues long. CDR3 loop: CAWRGPALWGYTF. CDR3 coding DNA: TGTGCCTGGAGGGGCCCGGCGCTATGGGGCTACACCTTC.

This clonotype was detected many times. The V call is TRBV2, the J call TRBJ2-7; 9 bases align to TRBD2. This CDR3 region has 14 residues. Trimming cost V 6 bases and J 2 bases; bases outside gene matches: 5. From germline, CDR1 is SNHLY and CDR2 FYNNEI. The CDR3 loop is CASRPGLATYEQYF. The DNA of the CDR3 is TGTGCCAGCAGGCCGGGACTAGCTACCTACGAGCAGTACTTC.

A word on this clonotype: A much more abundant neighbour one base away suggests this may be a read error. The V gene is TRBV20-1, the J gene TRBJ2-7; 11 bases line up with TRBD2. CDR3 length: 15 amino acids. The junction had 13 bases not matched to a gene; V was cut back by 5 bases and J by 7 bases. CDR1 DFQATT and CDR2 SNEGSKA come from the germline V gene (reference sequence). The CDR3 protein is CSAPTASGRFTEQYF. DNA of the CDR3: TGCAGTGCTCCTACTGCTAGCGGGAGGTTCACTGAGCAGTACTTC.

A few counts support this clonotype. V is TRBV3-1 and J is TRBJ2-1, with 9 bases lining up with TRBD2. Germline CDR1 and CDR2: LGHDT and YNNKEL (reference sequence). This CDR3 region has 17 residues. V shed 0 bases, J shed 4 bases, and the junction held 7 bases outside the gene matches. The CDR3 bases are TGTGCCAGCAGCCAAGATAGTAGCGGGAGAGTTTACAATGAGCAGTTCTTC. Translation gives CASSQDSSGRVYNEQFF.

The V and J genes are TRBV12-3 or TRBV12-4 and TRBJ1-1; 8 nucleotides agree with TRBD1. V dropped 10 bases and J dropped 2; count of bases not matched to a gene: 9. There are 14 residues in the CDR3. CDR3 bases: TGTGCCACCACCGACCCAGGGGGCAACACTGAAGCTTTCTTT. Amino acid sequence: CATTDPGGNTEAFF.

In this sample, this clonotype turned up many times. The rearrangement uses TRBV11-2 and TRBJ2-3, with a possible D match to TRBD1 (6 bases). The CDR3 extends over 14 amino acids. The germline CDR1 and CDR2 sequences are SGHAT and FQNNGV. Trimming pared 4 bases from V and 6 bases from J, leaving 14 bases between. The CDR3 reads CASSSVWGLDTQYF. The CDR3 DNA reads TGTGCCAGCAGCTCAGTATGGGGGCTCGATACGCAGTATTTT. The full variable domain, in which reference TRBV11-2 and TRBJ2-3 provide the parts outside the CDR3, is EAGVAQSPRYKIIEKRQSVAFWCNPISGHATLYWYQQILGQGPKLLIQFQNNGVVDDSQLPKDRFSAERLKGVDSTLKIQPAKLEDSAVYLCASSSVWGLDTQYFGPGTRLTVL.

J is TRBJ1-2 and V is TRBV11-3; tentative D call: TRBD1 (5 bases). The length of the CDR3 is 15 residues. The germline V and J ends were trimmed by 0 bases and 4 bases, with 12 bases remaining between them. The V gene's germline CDR1 is SGHNT and CDR2 YENEEA. CDR3 protein: CASSLDHRGGYGYTF. The CDR3 DNA reads as TGTGCCAGCAGCTTAGATCACCGGGGGGGCTATGGCTACACCTTC.

This clonotype has ten or more counts. The J gene is TRBJ1-1, the V gene TRBV3-1; D unclear. V lost 0 bases to trimming and J lost 4 bases, with 12 bases between them. Per germline, CDR1 LGHDT and CDR2 YNNKEL (reference sequence). This CDR3 has 15 amino acids. The CDR3 DNA follows: TGTGCCAGCAGCCAAGATCACGAGGAGTCCACTGAAGCTTTCTTT. Amino acid sequence: CASSQDHEESTEAFF. The full variable domain, its missing parts supplied by reference TRBV3-1 and TRBJ1-1, is DTAVSQTPKYLVTQMGNDKSIKCEQNLGHDTMYWYKQDSKKFLKIMFSYNNKELIINETVPNRFSPKSPDKAHLNLHINSLELGDSAVYFCASSQDHEESTEAFFGQGTRLTVV.

This clonotype was counted at least ten times. The J gene is TRBJ2-3, the V gene TRBV7-2; TRBD1 might be the D (5 bases). Trimming cost V 4 bases and J 0 bases, with 23 bases left between them. Germline values: CDR1 SGHTA, CDR2 FQGNSA. The length of the CDR3 is 19 residues. CDR3 bases: TGTGCCAGCAGCTCCGACAGCCCTCCCCGTACCCGTAGCACAGATACGCAGTATTTT. Translation gives CASSSDSPPRTRSTDTQYF.

This clonotype was counted a few times. Written as DNA, the CDR3 is TGTGCCAGCAGCCATGGTTACGAGCAGTACTTC. Translated: CASSHGYEQYF. The rearrangement joins TRBV5-6 to TRBJ2-7; no definite D call. With 4 bases removed from V and 4 bases from J, the gap between germline ends came to 6 bases. The CDR3 has 11 amino acids. Germline V gene lookup returns CDR1 SGHDT and CDR2 YYEEEE.

The CDR3 sequence is CASSHSRVRYGYTF. In DNA, the CDR3 is TGCGCCAGCAGCCACTCTCGGGTCCGCTATGGCTACACCTTC. V gene TRBV4-1 combines with J gene TRBJ1-2; D remains unclear. Trimming shortened V by 3 bases and J by 4 bases, and 12 bases separated the two germline ends. The CDR3 spans 14 residues. Germline lookup yields CDR1 MGHRA and CDR2 YSYEKL.

This clonotype came up many times. The V and J genes are TRBV28 and TRBJ1-5; no clear D gene. The CDR3 is 13 residues long. V shed 8 bases and J shed 2 bases, with 10 bases lying between them. Per germline, CDR1 MDHEN and CDR2 SYDVKM. The CDR3, as DNA: TGTGCCAGCGGCCCTAACGGCAATCAGCCCCAGCATTTT. Translating gives CASGPNGNQPQHF. Drawing the rest from reference TRBV28 and TRBJ1-5, the complete variable domain is DVKVTQSSRYLVKRTGEKVFLECVQDMDHENMFWYRQDPGLGLRLIYFSYDVKMKEKGDIPEGYSVSREKKERFSLILESASTNQTSMYLCASGPNGNQPQHFGDGTRLSIL.

The sample holds many counts of this clonotype. The chain is built from TRBV28 and TRBJ2-7; 11 nucleotides line up with TRBD1. V lost 4 bases to trimming and J lost 4 bases; unmatched junction nucleotides: 9. This CDR3 spans 16 amino acids. CDR1 is MDHEN and CDR2 is SYDVKM in the germline V gene. The CDR3 DNA reads as TGTGCCAGCAGTTCGCAGGGGACAGGGGGAGGATACGAGCAGTACTTC. Protein product: CASSSQGTGGGYEQYF. Full variable domain (outside the CDR3, taken from reference TRBV28 and TRBJ2-7): DVKVTQSSRYLVKRTGEKVFLECVQDMDHENMFWYRQDPGLGLRLIYFSYDVKMKEKGDIPEGYSVSREKKERFSLILESASTNQTSMYLCASSSQGTGGGYEQYFGPGTRLTVT.

This chain connects TRBV19 to TRBJ2-1; 10 positions match TRBD1. The CDR3 has 14 amino acids. After removal of 8 bases from V and 9 bases from J, the junction contained 10 bases not matched to a gene. The germline gives CDR1 LNHDA, CDR2 SQIVND (reference sequence). CDR3 residues: CASSGGTGVCEQFF. The CDR3 coding sequence is TGTGCCAGTTCGGGAGGGACAGGGGTGTGTGAGCAGTTCTTC.

V and J are TRBV20-1 and TRBJ2-3; possible D gene TRBD2, 6 bases. The CDR3 runs 18 residues. V lost 2 bases to trimming and J lost 2 bases, with 23 bases between them. CDR1 is DFQATT and CDR2 is SNEGSKA in the germline V gene (reference sequence). This chain's CDR3 is CSARQPGLQKIYTDTQYF. In DNA form, the CDR3 reads TGCAGTGCTAGACAACCGGGACTCCAGAAAATTTACACAGATACGCAGTATTTT.

This rearrangement joins TRBV19 to TRBJ1-1, with TRBD1 matching over 7 bases. This CDR3 has 13 amino acids. The J segment lost 3 bases and the V segment lost 5 bases, leaving 3 bases of the junction unmatched. Germline assignment: CDR1 LNHDA and CDR2 SQIVND (reference sequence). For the CDR3, the DNA is TGTGCCAGTAGTGCGACAGGGTACACTGAAGCTTTCTTT. This codes for CASSATGYTEAFF.

Ten or more counts support this clonotype. CDR3 amino acids: CASSFGLADEQYF. The CDR3 nucleotides are TGCGCCAGCAGCTTCGGACTAGCGGACGAGCAGTACTTC. The V gene is TRBV5-1, the J gene TRBJ2-7, with TRBD2 matching over 10 bases. Per germline, CDR1 SGHRS and CDR2 YFSETQ. The CDR3 runs 13 residues. V gave up 2 bases and J gave up 5 bases; unmatched junction bases: 1. Variable domain in full (rest from reference TRBV5-1 and TRBJ2-7): KAGVTQTPRYLIKTRGQQVTLSCSPISGHRSVSWYQQTPGQGLQFLFEYFSETQRNKGNFPGRFSGRQFSNSRSEMNVSTLELGDSALYLCASSFGLADEQYFGPGTRLTVT.

This clonotype was seen at least ten times. The V call is TRBV6-2 or TRBV6-3, the J call TRBJ1-1; TRBD1 is a possible D gene (5 bases). Per germline, CDR1 MNHEY and CDR2 SVGEGT. The CDR3 sequence is 16 residues long. The V gene lost 0 bases and the J gene lost 8 bases, with 19 bases spanning the gap. The CDR3 DNA reads TGTGCCAGCAGTTACTCGCCTATCAGGGCGACAGTGGAAGCTTTCTTT. Its protein is CASSYSPIRATVEAFF.

The V and J genes are TRBV5-5 and TRBJ2-2; 8 bases fit TRBD1. J lost 0 bases, V lost 0 bases, and 4 bases had no gene match. Germline V lookup: CDR1 SGHKS, CDR2 YYEKEE (reference sequence). The CDR3 is made up of 17 amino acids. CDR3 in amino acids: CASSLGLQGANTGELFF. The CDR3 DNA follows: TGTGCCAGCAGCTTGGGACTACAGGGGGCGAACACCGGGGAGCTGTTTTTT.

This clonotype was recorded many times. This chain connects TRBV7-8 to TRBJ2-2, with a weak D call TRBD2 (5 bases). The V and J ends lost 6 bases and 0 bases respectively, with 20 bases between them. The germline gives CDR1 SGHVS, CDR2 FQNEAQ. The CDR3 is 18 amino acids. The DNA of the CDR3 is TGTGCCAGCAGGCGAGAGCGGTGGCCGACAACGAACACCGGGGAGCTGTTTTTT. This encodes CASRRERWPTTNTGELFF.

CDR3 amino acids: CASSTGLAGGPNYEQYF. CDR3 nucleotides: TGTGCCAGCAGTACGGGACTAGCGGGAGGGCCGAATTACGAGCAGTACTTC. This chain links TRBV28 with TRBJ2-7; 16 bases align to TRBD2. This CDR3 is built from 17 residues. V gave up 5 bases and J gave up 4 bases; unmatched junction bases: 8. CDR1 and CDR2 from the germline V gene are MDHEN and SYDVKM.

Many counts were recorded for this clonotype. The J gene is TRBJ2-5, the V gene TRBV11-2, with D possibly being TRBD1 or TRBD2 (5 bases each). CDR3 length equals 15 residues. V was trimmed by 5 bases and J by 5 bases, leaving 18 bases between them. Germline CDR1 and CDR2: SGHAT and FQNNGV. The CDR3 bases are TGTGCCAGCAGCCGGGACCCCCATTGGCCGGAGACCCAGTACTTC. It specifies CASSRDPHWPETQYF.

There are many counts of this clonotype. This sequence joins TRBV2 and TRBJ2-7; weak D call: TRBD2 (6 bases). Trimming removed 6 bases at V and 2 bases at J, with 11 bases between. The CDR3 contains 13 residues. Per the germline V gene, CDR1 is SNHLY and CDR2 is FYNNEI. The CDR3 sequence is CASRRLVTYEQYF. Written as DNA, the CDR3 is TGTGCCAGCAGAAGACTAGTTACCTACGAGCAGTACTTC.

In this sample, this clonotype turned up a few times. The chain couples TRBV12-3 or TRBV12-4 to TRBJ1-6; D is perhaps TRBD1 (6 bases). The length of the CDR3 is 16 residues. V lost 0 bases, J lost 10 bases, and 16 bases lay in between. The CDR3 protein is CASSLAMAGEGSPLHF. CDR3 DNA: TGTGCCAGCAGTTTAGCGATGGCAGGGGAGGGATCACCCCTCCACTTT.